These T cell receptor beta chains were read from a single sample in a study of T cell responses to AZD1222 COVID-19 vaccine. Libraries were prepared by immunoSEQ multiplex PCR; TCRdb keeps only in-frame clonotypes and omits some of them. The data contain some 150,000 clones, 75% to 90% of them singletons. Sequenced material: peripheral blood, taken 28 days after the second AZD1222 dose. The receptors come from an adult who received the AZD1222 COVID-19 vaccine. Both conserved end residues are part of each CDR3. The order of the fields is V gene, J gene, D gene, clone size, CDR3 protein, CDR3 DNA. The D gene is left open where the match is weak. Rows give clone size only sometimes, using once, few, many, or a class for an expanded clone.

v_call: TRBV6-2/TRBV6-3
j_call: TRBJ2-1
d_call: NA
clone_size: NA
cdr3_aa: CASRPRSGGANEQFF
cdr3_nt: TGTGCCAGCAGGCCTAGGTCGGGCGGGGCCAATGAGCAGTTCTTC

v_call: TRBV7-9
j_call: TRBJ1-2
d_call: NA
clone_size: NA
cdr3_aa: CASSLPQGFYGYTF
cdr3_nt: TGTGCCAGCAGCTTACCCCAGGGATTTTATGGCTACACCTTC

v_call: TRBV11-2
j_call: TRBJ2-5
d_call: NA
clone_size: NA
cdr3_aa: CASSPPWARETQYF
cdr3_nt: TGTGCCAGCAGCCCGCCATGGGCGCGGGAGACCCAGTACTTC

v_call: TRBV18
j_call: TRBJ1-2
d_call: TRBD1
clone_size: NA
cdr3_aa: CASSPRGQGGPIPPANYGYTF
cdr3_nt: TGTGCCAGCTCACCACGGGGACAGGGCGGACCCATACCACCAGCTAACTATGGCTACACCTTC

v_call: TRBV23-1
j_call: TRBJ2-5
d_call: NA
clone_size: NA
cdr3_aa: CASSLIRDSQETQYF
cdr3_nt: TGCGCCAGCAGCCTGATACGAGACAGCCAAGAGACCCAGTACTTC

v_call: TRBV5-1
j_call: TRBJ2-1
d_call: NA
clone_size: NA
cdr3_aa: CASSYEGTYNEQFF
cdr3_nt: TGCGCCAGCAGCTACGAAGGGACCTACAATGAGCAGTTCTTC

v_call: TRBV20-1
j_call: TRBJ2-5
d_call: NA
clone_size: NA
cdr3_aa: CSASRSGGKGGETQYF
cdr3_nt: TGCAGTGCTAGTAGATCGGGCGGGAAAGGTGGAGAGACCCAGTACTTC

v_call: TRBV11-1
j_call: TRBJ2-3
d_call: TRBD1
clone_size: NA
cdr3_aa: CASSLLTGATDTQYF
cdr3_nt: TGTGCCAGCAGCTTGTTGACAGGGGCAACAGATACGCAGTATTTT

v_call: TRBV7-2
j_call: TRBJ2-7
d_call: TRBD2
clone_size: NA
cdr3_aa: CASSAGLAGGPRAYEQYF
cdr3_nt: TGTGCCAGCAGCGCAGGACTAGCGGGGGGTCCCCGTGCCTACGAGCAGTACTTC

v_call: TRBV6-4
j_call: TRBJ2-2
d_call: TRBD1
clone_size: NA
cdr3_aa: CASSPQGIAGELFF
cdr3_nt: TGTGCCAGCAGTCCACAGGGGATCGCCGGGGAGCTGTTTTTT

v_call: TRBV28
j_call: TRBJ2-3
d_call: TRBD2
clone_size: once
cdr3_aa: CASMGLAGFKHF
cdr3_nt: TGTGCCAGCATGGGACTAGCGGGATTCAAGCATTTT

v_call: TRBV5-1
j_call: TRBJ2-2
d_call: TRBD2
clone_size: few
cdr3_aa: CASTLAGGPTGELFF
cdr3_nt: TGCGCCAGCACTTTGGCGGGAGGGCCCACCGGGGAGCTGTTTTTT

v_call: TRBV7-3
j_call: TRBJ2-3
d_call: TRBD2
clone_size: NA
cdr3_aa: CASSQGLAGVDTQYF
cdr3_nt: TGTGCCAGCAGTCAGGGACTAGCGGGAGTTGATACGCAGTATTTT

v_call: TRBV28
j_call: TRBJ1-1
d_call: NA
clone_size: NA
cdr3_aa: CASSLRDAEAFF
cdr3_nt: TGTGCCAGCAGTTTAAGAGACGCTGAAGCTTTCTTT

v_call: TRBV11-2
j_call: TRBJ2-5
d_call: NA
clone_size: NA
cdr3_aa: CASSLAGGNPQETQYF
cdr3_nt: TGTGCCAGCAGCTTAGCAGGCGGAAACCCTCAAGAGACCCAGTACTTC

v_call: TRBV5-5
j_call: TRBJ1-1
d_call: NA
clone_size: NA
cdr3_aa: CASSSPMDTEAFF
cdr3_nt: TGTGCCAGCAGCTCCCCGATGGACACTGAAGCTTTCTTT

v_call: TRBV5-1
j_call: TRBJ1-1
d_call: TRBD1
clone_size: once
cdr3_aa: CASTERGGQVTEAFF
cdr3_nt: TGCGCCAGCACCGAAAGGGGGGGACAGGTCACTGAAGCTTTCTTT

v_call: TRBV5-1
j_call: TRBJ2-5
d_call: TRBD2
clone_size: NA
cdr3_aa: CASSPGLARETQYF
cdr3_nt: TGCGCCAGCAGCCCGGGACTAGCTCGGGAGACCCAGTACTTC

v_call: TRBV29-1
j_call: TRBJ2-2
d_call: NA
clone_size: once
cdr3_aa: CSVGFTGELFF
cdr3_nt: TGCAGCGTTGGTTTCACCGGGGAGCTGTTTTTT

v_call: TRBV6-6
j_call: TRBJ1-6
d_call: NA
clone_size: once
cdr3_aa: CASSIDRGNSPLHF
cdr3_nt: TGTGCCAGCTCAATCGACAGAGGCAATTCACCCCTCCACTTT

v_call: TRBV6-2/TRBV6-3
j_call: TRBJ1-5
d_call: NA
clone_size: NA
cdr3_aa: CASSYPLAGAQRNQPQHF
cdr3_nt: TGTGCCAGCAGTTACCCTCTGGCAGGGGCTCAGCGCAATCAGCCCCAGCATTTT

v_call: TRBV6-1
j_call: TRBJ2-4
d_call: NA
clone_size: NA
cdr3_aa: CASSEAYRNIQYF
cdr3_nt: TGTGCCAGCAGTGAAGCGTACCGAAACATTCAGTACTTC

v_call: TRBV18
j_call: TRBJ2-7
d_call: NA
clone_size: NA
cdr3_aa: CASSPLSQGGYEQYF
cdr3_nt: TGTGCCAGCTCACCCCTCAGTCAGGGTGGGTACGAGCAGTACTTC

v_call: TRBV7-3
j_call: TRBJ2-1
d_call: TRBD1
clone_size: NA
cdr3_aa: CASSPQGTGEGNEQFF
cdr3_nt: TGTGCCAGCAGCCCACAGGGGACAGGGGAAGGGAATGAGCAGTTCTTC

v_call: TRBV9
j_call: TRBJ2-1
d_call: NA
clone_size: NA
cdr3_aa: CASSPHLAASSYNEQFF
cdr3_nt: TGTGCCAGCAGCCCCCACCTTGCGGCTAGCTCCTACAATGAGCAGTTCTTC

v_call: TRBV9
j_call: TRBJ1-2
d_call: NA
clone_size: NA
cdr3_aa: CASSAQITVPNYGYTF
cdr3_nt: TGTGCCAGCAGCGCCCAAATTACAGTACCTAACTATGGCTACACCTTC

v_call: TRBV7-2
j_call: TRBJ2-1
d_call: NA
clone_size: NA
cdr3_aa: CASSTSGAYNEQFF
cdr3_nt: TGTGCCAGCAGCACCTCGGGGGCCTACAATGAGCAGTTCTTC

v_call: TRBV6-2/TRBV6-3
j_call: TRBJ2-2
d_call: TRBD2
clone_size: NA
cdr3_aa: CASSYGTSGFPMGLFF
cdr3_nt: TGTGCCAGCAGCTATGGGACTAGCGGCTTCCCTATGGGGCTGTTTTTT

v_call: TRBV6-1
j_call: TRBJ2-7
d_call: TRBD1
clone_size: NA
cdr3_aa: CASSTLGQGGEQYF
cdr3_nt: TGTGCCAGCAGTACTCTCGGACAGGGGGGCGAGCAGTACTTC

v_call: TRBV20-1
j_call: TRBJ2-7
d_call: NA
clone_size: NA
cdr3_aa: CSASLAAEQYF
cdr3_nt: TGCAGTGCTAGTCTGGCAGCCGAGCAGTACTTC

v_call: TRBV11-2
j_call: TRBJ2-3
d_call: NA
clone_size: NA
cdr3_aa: CASSPEFSWDTDTQYF
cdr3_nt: TGTGCCAGCAGCCCCGAATTCTCGTGGGATACAGATACGCAGTATTTT

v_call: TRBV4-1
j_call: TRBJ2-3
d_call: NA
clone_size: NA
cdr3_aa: CASSQDAGSAFTDTQYF
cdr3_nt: TGCGCCAGCAGCCAAGATGCGGGATCAGCCTTCACAGATACGCAGTATTTT

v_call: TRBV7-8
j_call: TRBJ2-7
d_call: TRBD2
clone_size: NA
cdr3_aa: CASSLGGEGGSYEQYF
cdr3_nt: TGTGCCAGCAGCTTAGGGGGGGAGGGAGGATCCTACGAGCAGTACTTC

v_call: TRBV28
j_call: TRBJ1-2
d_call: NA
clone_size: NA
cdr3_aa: CASSLAGASGYTF
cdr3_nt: TGTGCCAGCAGTTTAGCGGGGGCCTCTGGCTACACCTTC

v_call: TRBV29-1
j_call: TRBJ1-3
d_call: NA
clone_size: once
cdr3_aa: CSVSRGSGNTIYF
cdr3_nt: TGCAGCGTGAGTAGAGGCTCTGGAAACACCATATATTTT

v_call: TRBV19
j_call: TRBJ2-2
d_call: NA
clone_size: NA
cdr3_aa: CASSIDRGSGELFF
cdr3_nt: TGTGCCAGTAGTATAGACAGGGGCTCCGGGGAGCTGTTTTTT

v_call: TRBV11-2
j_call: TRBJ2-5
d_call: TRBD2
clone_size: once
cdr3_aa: CASSSSSGLPTQYF
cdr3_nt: TGTGCCAGCAGCTCCTCTAGCGGACTCCCGACCCAGTACTTC

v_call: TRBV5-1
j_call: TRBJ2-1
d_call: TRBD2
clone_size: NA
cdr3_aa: CATQGSGGNEQFF
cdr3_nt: TGCGCCACCCAAGGGTCGGGGGGCAATGAGCAGTTCTTC

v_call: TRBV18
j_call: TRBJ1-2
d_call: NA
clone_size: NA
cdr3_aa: CASSPARNYGYTF
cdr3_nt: TGTGCCAGCTCACCAGCCAGAAACTATGGCTACACCTTC

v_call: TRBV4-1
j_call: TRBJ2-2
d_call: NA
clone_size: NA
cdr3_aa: CASSQDNRNTGELFF
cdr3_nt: TGCGCCAGCAGCCAAGATAATAGGAACACCGGGGAGCTGTTTTTT

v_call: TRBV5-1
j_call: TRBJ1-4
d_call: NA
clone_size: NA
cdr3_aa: CASSSGQGSVNEKLFF
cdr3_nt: TGCGCCAGCAGCTCGGGCCAGGGGTCGGTGAATGAAAAACTGTTTTTT

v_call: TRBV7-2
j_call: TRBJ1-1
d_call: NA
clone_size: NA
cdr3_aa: CASSFSVNTEAFF
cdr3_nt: TGTGCCAGCAGCTTTTCAGTGAACACTGAAGCTTTCTTT

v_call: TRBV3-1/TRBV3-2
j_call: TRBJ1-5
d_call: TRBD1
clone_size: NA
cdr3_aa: CASSQGPGQGHSNQPQHF
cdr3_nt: TGTGCCAGCAGCCAAGGCCCCGGACAGGGACATAGCAATCAGCCCCAGCATTTT

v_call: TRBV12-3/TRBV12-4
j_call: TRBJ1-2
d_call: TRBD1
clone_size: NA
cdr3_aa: CASSRQGSYGYTF
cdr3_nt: TGTGCCAGCTCCAGACAGGGGAGCTATGGCTACACCTTC

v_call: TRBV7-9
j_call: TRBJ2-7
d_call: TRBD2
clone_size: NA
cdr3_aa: CASSLGGSSFEQYF
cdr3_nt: TGTGCCAGCAGCTTAGGCGGGAGCTCCTTCGAGCAGTACTTC

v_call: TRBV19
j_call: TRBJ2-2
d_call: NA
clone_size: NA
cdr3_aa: CASSNRNTGELFF
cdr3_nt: TGTGCCAGTAGTAATAGGAACACCGGGGAGCTGTTTTTT

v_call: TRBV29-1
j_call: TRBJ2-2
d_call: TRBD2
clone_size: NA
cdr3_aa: CSAGLAGYTGELFF
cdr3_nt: TGCAGCGCTGGACTAGCGGGCTACACCGGGGAGCTGTTTTTT

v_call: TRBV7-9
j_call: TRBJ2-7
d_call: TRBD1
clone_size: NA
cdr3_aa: CASSLTGQGGRGSYEQYF
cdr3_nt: TGTGCCAGCAGCTTGACGGGACAGGGGGGGAGAGGCTCCTACGAGCAGTACTTC

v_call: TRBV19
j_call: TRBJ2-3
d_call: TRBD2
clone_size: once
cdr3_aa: CASSQLAGADTQYF
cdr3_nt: TGTGCCAGTAGTCAGCTAGCGGGTGCAGATACGCAGTATTTT

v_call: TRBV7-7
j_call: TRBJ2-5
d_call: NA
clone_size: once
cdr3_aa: CASSLLGRRTQYF
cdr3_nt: TGTGCTAGCAGCTTATTAGGAAGGCGGACCCAGTACTTC

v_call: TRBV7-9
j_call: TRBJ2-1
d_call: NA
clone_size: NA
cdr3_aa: CASIESGGARYEQFF
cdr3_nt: TGTGCCAGCATCGAATCAGGGGGGGCGCGATATGAGCAGTTCTTC

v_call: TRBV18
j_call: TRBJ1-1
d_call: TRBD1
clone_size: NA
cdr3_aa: CASLGQGNTEAFF
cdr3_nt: TGTGCCAGCTTAGGACAGGGGAACACTGAAGCTTTCTTT

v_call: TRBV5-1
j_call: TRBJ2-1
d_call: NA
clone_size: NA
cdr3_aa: CASSIAAAWDEQFF
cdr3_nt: TGCGCCAGCAGCATAGCGGCCGCTTGGGATGAGCAGTTCTTC

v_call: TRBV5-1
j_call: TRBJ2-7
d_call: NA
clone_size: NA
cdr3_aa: CASSLAATTALYEQYF
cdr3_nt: TGCGCCAGCAGCTTGGCGGCTACCACGGCCCTATACGAGCAGTACTTC

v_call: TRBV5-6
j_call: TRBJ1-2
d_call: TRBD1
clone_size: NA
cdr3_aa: CASSSEAGTGIIYNYGYTF
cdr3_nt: TGTGCCAGCAGCTCCGAGGCAGGGACAGGGATCATTTACAACTATGGCTACACCTTC

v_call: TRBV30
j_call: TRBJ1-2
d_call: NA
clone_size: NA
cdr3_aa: CAWLDGPGYTF
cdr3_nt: TGTGCCTGGTTGGACGGCCCGGGCTACACCTTC

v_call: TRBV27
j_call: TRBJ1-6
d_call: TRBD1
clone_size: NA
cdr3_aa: CASSLGQGAGWSPLHF
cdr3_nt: TGTGCCAGCAGTTTAGGTCAGGGGGCAGGATGGTCACCCCTCCACTTT

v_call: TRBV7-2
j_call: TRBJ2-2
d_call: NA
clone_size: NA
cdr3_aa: CASSSPNGVNTGELFF
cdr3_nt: TGTGCCAGCAGCTCTCCGAACGGAGTGAACACCGGGGAGCTGTTTTTT

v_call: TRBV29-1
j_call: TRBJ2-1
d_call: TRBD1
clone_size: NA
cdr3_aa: CSGQDRASEQFF
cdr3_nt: TGCAGCGGTCAGGACAGGGCAAGTGAGCAGTTCTTC